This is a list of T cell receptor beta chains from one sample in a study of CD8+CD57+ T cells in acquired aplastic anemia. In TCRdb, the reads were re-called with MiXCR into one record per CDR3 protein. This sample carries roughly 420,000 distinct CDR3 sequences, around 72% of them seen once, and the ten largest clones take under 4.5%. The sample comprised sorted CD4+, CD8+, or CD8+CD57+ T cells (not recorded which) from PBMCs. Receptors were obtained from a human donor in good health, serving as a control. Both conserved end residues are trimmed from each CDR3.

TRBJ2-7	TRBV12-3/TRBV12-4	ASNQGAQREQY
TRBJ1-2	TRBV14	ASSHDLTDTQYS
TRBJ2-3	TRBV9	ASSSGPGRSDQQY
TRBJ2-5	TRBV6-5	ASSPGTEEETQY
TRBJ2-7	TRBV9	ASSLPRQGANDQY
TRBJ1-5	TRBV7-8	ASSSTRGPAQPQH
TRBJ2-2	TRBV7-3	ASSQSSGGERGDRRTGELF
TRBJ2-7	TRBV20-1	SARVWSEHY
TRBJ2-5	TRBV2	ASSPCRETKY
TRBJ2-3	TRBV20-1	SASVTDTQY
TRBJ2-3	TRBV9	ASSLTNADTQY
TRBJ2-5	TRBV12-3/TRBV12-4	ATSHLKDSWETQY
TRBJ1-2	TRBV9	ASSVTGGSDGYT
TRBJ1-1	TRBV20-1	SATPLQGVTEAF
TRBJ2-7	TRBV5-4	ASSPGQEQY
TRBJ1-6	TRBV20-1	SAEGPDRNNSPLH
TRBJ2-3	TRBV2	ASSYSNTGTDTQY
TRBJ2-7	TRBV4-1	ASSQTGSSYEQY
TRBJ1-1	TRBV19	ASSKGQGSSEAF
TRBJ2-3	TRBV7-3	ASSLRAGGGTDTQY
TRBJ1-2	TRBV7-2	ASSSTGDYGYT
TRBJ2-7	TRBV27	ASSSRWANEQY
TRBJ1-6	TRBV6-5	ATGLGFDNSPLH
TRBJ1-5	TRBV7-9	ASSTTAGNGKLQH
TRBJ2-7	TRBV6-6	ASSYLPYGEQY
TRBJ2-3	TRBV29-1	SVDKPGQAYTDTQY
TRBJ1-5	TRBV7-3	ASSSPGSNQTQH
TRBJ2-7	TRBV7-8	ASSRLATYEQY
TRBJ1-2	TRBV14	ASSQSGGDYGYT
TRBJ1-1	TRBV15	ATSRVQIENTEAF
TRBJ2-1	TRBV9	ASSPLVLAGGNEQF
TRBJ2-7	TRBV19	ASTEPGCYPQH